The present entry profiles one TCR beta chain with its context. The data are from a study of PD-L1 blockade in urothelial cancer. At the level of the study: Patients arrived having already received 0 to 3 prior chemotherapy regimens.

Assay: immunoSEQ multiplex PCR; the TCRdb copy retains only in-frame clones and omits some. Among about 50,000 clones listed, 88% were seen once. Looked up from germline, CDR1 is SGHTA and CDR2 is FQGNSA. The CDR3 is 15 amino acids. Trimming cost V 5 bases and J 8 bases; bases outside gene matches: 7. Time point defined: peripheral blood 6 weeks after treatment start. This sample comprised PBMCs, obtained around atezolizumab (anti-PD-L1) treatment. The receptor was derived from a man between 60 and 75 years old with urothelial cancer. This rearrangement joins TRBV7-2 to TRBJ2-3, with 13 bases that match TRBD2. The CDR3 sequence is CASSPSLAGGPTQYF. The CDR3 DNA is TGTGCCAGCAGCCCCTCACTAGCGGGAGGGCCTACGCAGTATTTT.